This T cell receptor (beta chain) originates from a study of shared clonotypes between healthy human individuals. The wider study: CD8 memory received one plate per donor, CD8 naive two, CD4 memory three and CD4 naive three. Findings and caveats of the study: Naive subsets typically showed greater estimated richness than memory subsets. A reduction in generation probabilities was seen for non-shared clonotypes relative to those shared by all four donors.

The authors distributed each subset's genomic DNA evenly over several immunoSEQ plates. Method: immunoSEQ multiplex PCR; TCRdb's copy keeps in-frame clones and lacks some. The sample lists 900,000 to 1,200,000 clones, roughly 74% seen once, with 0.5% to 0.65% in the top ten. The V end was cut by 0 bases, the J end by 9 bases, with 16 bases between. The CDR3 runs 15 residues. The V gene's germline CDR1 is SGHRS and CDR2 YFSETQ. Regarding this clone: The antigen is unknown.

The V and J genes are TRBV5-1 and TRBJ2-1, with D unresolved. The sequenced material came from memory CD4+ T cells from PBMCs. Noted subset: CD45RA-negative fraction. This sequence was found in a man aged 18 to 30 in good health. Some clones in this sample may be carry-over from other donors' samples. As DNA, the CDR3 is TGCGCCAGCAGCTTGGAAGGCAGCCCAATCGGTGAGCAGTTCTTC. Its protein product is CASSLEGSPIGEQFF. Combining the CDR3 with reference TRBV5-1 and TRBJ2-1 gives the whole variable domain KAGVTQTPRYLIKTRGQQVTLSCSPISGHRSVSWYQQTPGQGLQFLFEYFSETQRNKGNFPGRFSGRQFSNSRSEMNVSTLELGDSALYLCASSLEGSPIGEQFFGPGTRLTVL.